The sequence of this T cell receptor beta chain was determined in a study of T cell repertoires in aging, cancer and after chemotherapy. Study results and limitations: Compared with age-matched healthy donors, untreated hematological or solid cancer patients showed higher blood TCR clonality. Loss of evenness, beyond lost richness, contributed to age-related TCR diversity decline in cancer patients. Rebound thymic output was suggested by rising median generation probability during chemotherapy in each cancer cohort.

The template was genomic DNA from peripheral blood, not RNA. CDR3 length equals 14 residues. The V gene's germline CDR1 is DFQATT and CDR2 SNEGSKA (reference sequence). Rearranged V-D-J TRB sequences were amplified with a mixed TRB-A/B primer pool. TCRdb re-derived calls from the multiplex PCR reads in MiXCR, one entry per CDR3 protein. The sample has roughly 4,300 distinct CDR3 sequences, 23% seen once; the top ten hold 29%. As concerns this clonotype: The antigen is unknown.

The source is a human donor in good health. The donor label of this sample is uncertain. What was sequenced was blood. This chain uses TRBV20-1 with TRBJ2-4, with 9 nucleotides matching TRBD2. The J call may be in error: the DNA end matches TRBJ2-3 better. The CDR3 region has the DNA TGCAGTGCTACGGCGGGGGGGAACTTAGATACGCAGTATTTT. Translating gives CSATAGGNLDTQYF.